This T cell receptor (beta chain) was identified during a study of blood T cell repertoires in COVID-19. Assay: immunoSEQ multiplex PCR; the TCRdb copy retains only in-frame clones and omits some. The data contain 90,000 to 100,000 clones, 80% to 90% of them singletons. Trimming stripped 0 bases from V and 7 bases from J, with 10 bases between. The CDR3 spans 15 residues. Germline V CDR1 and CDR2: MNHEY, SVGAGI. This clone showed up just once. Sequenced: peripheral blood. This chain uses TRBV6-5 with TRBJ1-6; D possibly corresponds to TRBD1 (6 bases). This TCR was sampled from a human donor in a cohort sampled during active COVID-19. As DNA, the CDR3 is TGTGCCAGCAGTTACTCTCCCCAGGGGAATTCACCCCTCCACTTT. Amino acids: CASSYSPQGNSPLHF.